A selection of T cell receptor beta chains follows, all from one sample in a study of cytotoxic CD8 clonotypes in ibrutinib-treated CLL. Profiled with immunoSEQ multiplex PCR; TCRdb holds only in-frame clones, not every one. The sample holds 60,000 to 95,000 clones, approximately 87% seen once. This specimen was PBMCs, taken after 24 months of ibrutinib treatment. All receptors derive from a human donor with chronic lymphocytic leukemia. CDR3s include the opening cysteine and the closing phenylalanine or tryptophan. The D gene is left open where the match is weak. Clone size appears in some rows only: once, few, many, or a class for an expanded clone.

d_call j_call clone_size v_call cdr3_aa cdr3_nt
TRBD1 TRBJ1-6 - TRBV6-6 CASSYGQGARSPLHF TGTGCCAGCAGTTACGGCCAGGGGGCCCGTTCACCCCTCCACTTT
TRBD1 TRBJ2-2 - TRBV6-1 CARGGGTGITGELFF TGTGCCAGGGGTGGGGGGACAGGGATCACCGGGGAGCTGTTTTTT
- TRBJ2-5 few TRBV7-9 CASSRTEIGETQYF TGTGCCAGCAGCCGGACAGAAATCGGGGAGACCCAGTACTTC
TRBD1 TRBJ1-4 - TRBV19 CASSIVGRGANEKLFF TGTGCCAGTAGTATCGTCGGCAGGGGGGCTAATGAAAAACTGTTTTTT
- TRBJ2-3 - TRBV7-3 CASSPQGADTQYF TGTGCCAGCAGCCCACAAGGTGCAGATACGCAGTATTTT
TRBD1 TRBJ1-1 - TRBV9 CASSGRDSMNTEAFF TGTGCCAGCAGCGGGCGGGACAGCATGAACACTGAAGCTTTCTTT
TRBD2 TRBJ2-3 - TRBV6-1 CASSETQPGLADPNTQYF TGTGCCAGCAGTGAAACCCAGCCGGGCCTAGCGGACCCAAATACGCAGTATTTT
TRBD2 TRBJ2-7 - TRBV4-2 CASSQGLAPYEQYF TGTGCCAGCAGCCAGGGACTAGCGCCTTACGAGCAGTACTTC
- TRBJ2-7 - TRBV6-5 CASSYRGRSYEQYF TGTGCCAGCAGTTACCGGGGACGGTCCTACGAGCAGTACTTC
TRBD1 TRBJ2-3 - TRBV9 CASSVPRDSHTDTQYF TGTGCCAGCAGCGTACCCCGGGACAGCCACACAGATACGCAGTATTTT
TRBD2 TRBJ2-7 - TRBV6-1 CASSEMTSGNYEQYF TGTGCCAGCAGTGAAATGACTAGCGGGAACTACGAGCAGTACTTC
TRBD2 TRBJ2-1 - TRBV9 CASSVAIMASGDNEQFF TGTGCCAGCAGCGTAGCTATTATGGCTAGCGGGGACAATGAGCAGTTCTTC
TRBD2 TRBJ2-7 - TRBV7-2 CASSLLGLAGTYEQYF TGTGCCAGCAGCTTATTGGGACTAGCGGGAACATACGAGCAGTACTTC
TRBD1 TRBJ2-3 - TRBV7-6 CASSLGVGGFTDTQYF TGTGCCAGCAGCTTAGGGGTAGGGGGCTTCACAGATACGCAGTATTTT
- TRBJ2-1 - TRBV9 CASSQGTISEQFF TGTGCCAGCAGCCAGGGGACAATTTCTGAGCAGTTCTTC
TRBD1 TRBJ2-3 - TRBV2 CASSVSGQGGDTQYF TGTGCCAGCAGTGTGTCTGGACAGGGGGGAGATACGCAGTATTTT
TRBD1 TRBJ2-1 - TRBV18 CASSPRQGVTSYNEQFF TGTGCCAGCTCACCACGACAGGGGGTAACGTCCTACAATGAGCAGTTCTTC
- TRBJ2-7 - TRBV18 CASSRFQGSEQYF TGTGCCAGCTCAAGATTCCAGGGTTCCGAGCAGTACTTC
- TRBJ2-5 - TRBV18 CASSPPSTEETQYF TGTGCCAGCTCACCACCGAGCACAGAAGAGACCCAGTACTTC
TRBD1 TRBJ2-5 - TRBV11-2 CASTVDRGLQETQYF TGTGCCAGCACCGTGGACAGGGGGCTCCAAGAGACCCAGTACTTC
- TRBJ2-5 once TRBV18 CASSPTQGKETQYF TGTGCCAGCTCACCTACCCAGGGGAAAGAGACCCAGTACTTC
- TRBJ2-4 once TRBV2 CASSVEGRGQNIQYF TGTGCCAGCAGTGTAGAGGGACGGGGTCAAAACATTCAGTACTTC
TRBD1 TRBJ1-4 - TRBV5-1 CASSSGQVATNEKLFF TGCGCCAGCAGCTCGGGACAGGTTGCAACTAATGAAAAACTGTTTTTT
- TRBJ2-2 - TRBV5-1 CASRPGPNTGELFF TGCGCCAGCCGGCCCGGTCCGAACACCGGGGAGCTGTTTTTT
- TRBJ2-5 once TRBV20-1 CSAREGWTQYF TGCAGTGCTAGAGAGGGGTGGACCCAGTACTTC
- TRBJ2-2 - TRBV9 CASSVGSGLAQINTGELFF TGTGCCAGCAGCGTAGGTTCCGGGCTAGCGCAAATAAACACCGGGGAGCTGTTTTTT
- TRBJ2-3 - TRBV7-2 CASSPRRITDTQYF TGTGCCAGCAGCCCGCGGAGAATCACAGATACGCAGTATTTT
- TRBJ2-7 once TRBV29-1 CSVGGQRALGYEQYF TGCAGCGTTGGGGGTCAGCGAGCCTTGGGGTACGAGCAGTACTTC
- TRBJ2-2 - TRBV10-3 CAISVTRRELFF TGTGCCATCAGTGTGACTAGAAGGGAGCTGTTTTTT
- TRBJ2-7 - TRBV2 CASRAQLATAYEQYF TGTGCCAGCAGGGCTCAATTAGCTACTGCCTACGAGCAGTACTTC
TRBD2 TRBJ2-2 - TRBV7-2 CASSITSGRAPGELFF TGTGCCAGCAGCATAACTAGCGGGAGGGCCCCCGGGGAGCTGTTTTTT
TRBD2 TRBJ2-3 - TRBV28 CASSFGASGRNMDTQYF TGTGCCAGCAGTTTCGGAGCTAGCGGGCGGAATATGGATACGCAGTATTTT
- TRBJ2-5 once TRBV9 CASSVGPEETQYF TGTGCCAGCAGCGTAGGCCCCGAAGAGACCCAGTACTTC
TRBD2 TRBJ2-4 - TRBV27 CASSYGGTNIQYF TGTGCCAGCAGTTACGGGGGGACGAACATTCAGTACTTC
- TRBJ1-2 - TRBV6-1 CASSVDSRGYTF TGTGCCAGCAGTGTTGACAGCCGAGGCTACACCTTC
- TRBJ2-1 - TRBV29-1 CSVSRTNEQFF TGCAGCGTTTCACGAACTAATGAGCAGTTCTTC
TRBD2 TRBJ2-1 few TRBV11-3 CASSPSPAGAHNEQFF TGTGCCAGCAGCCCCTCCCCAGCGGGAGCCCACAATGAGCAGTTCTTC
- TRBJ2-2 - TRBV27 CASSPPNTGELFF TGTGCCAGCAGTCCCCCGAACACCGGGGAGCTGTTTTTT
- TRBJ1-2 - TRBV6-5 CASSYNQALNGYTF TGTGCCAGCAGTTACAACCAGGCACTCAATGGCTACACCTTC
- TRBJ1-5 few TRBV21-1 CASRRRNSNQPQHF TGTGCCAGCAGAAGACGGAATAGCAATCAGCCCCAGCATTTT
- TRBJ2-2 once TRBV18 CASSPRGVALTGELFF TGTGCCAGCTCACCACGAGGAGTAGCCCTCACCGGGGAGCTGTTTTTT
- TRBJ2-5 - TRBV6-6 CASSYGQGNQETQYF TGTGCCAGCAGTTACGGGCAGGGAAACCAAGAGACCCAGTACTTC
- TRBJ2-7 - TRBV7-9 CASSWTTGDYEQYF TGTGCCAGCAGCTGGACGACAGGAGACTACGAGCAGTACTTC